This entry lists 5 T cell receptor beta chains sequenced from one sample in a study of CD8 T cells in ankylosing spondylitis. Each CDR3 protein gets one entry after TCRdb re-called the 5' RACE reads with MiXCR. Counted here are 670,000 or so distinct CDR3 sequences, around 20% occurring once; the ten biggest clones make up about a fifth. These TCRs' antigens remain unknown. General study results and limits: Apparently characteristic of ankylosing spondylitis blood was a TCR beta motif (under ten highly homologous variants).

Sequences were obtained from blood, either unsorted or a sorted T cell fraction (not recorded which). The origin of the receptors is a male donor with ankylosing spondylitis.

This chain uses TRBV7-8 with TRBJ2-5; D gene uncertain. This CDR3 has 16 residues. Germline loops: CDR1 SGHVS, CDR2 FQNEAQ. Trimming left V 3 bases short and J 1 base short, with 15 bases between. DNA for the CDR3: TGTGCCAGCAGCTTCGCGCTCGGACCCCTCCAAGAGACCCAGTACTTC. Its translation is CASSFALGPLQETQYF. Looking up the rest from reference TRBV7-8 and TRBJ2-5 gives the full variable domain: GAGVSQSPRYKVAKRGQDVALRCDPISGHVSLFWYQQALGQGPEFLTYFQNEAQLDKSGLPSDRFFAERPEGSVSTLKIQRTQQEDSAVYLCASSFALGPLQETQYFGPGTRLLVL.

This clonotype was counted a single time. V usage is TRBV6-5 and J usage is TRBJ2-2; no clear D gene. From germline, CDR1 is MNHEY and CDR2 SVGAGI. The CDR3 is made up of 14 amino acids. The germline V and J ends were trimmed by 0 bases and 3 bases, with 5 bases remaining between them. The CDR3 sequence: CASSYSFYTGELFF. In nucleotides, the CDR3 is TGTGCCAGCAGTTACTCGTTTTACACCGGGGAGCTGTTTTTT.

The genes are TRBV4-1 and TRBJ2-1; TRBD2 matches 14 bases. CDR1 MGHRA and CDR2 YSYEKL come from the germline V gene. This CDR3 region has 16 residues. V shed 5 bases, J shed 9 bases, and the junction held 9 bases outside the gene matches. The DNA for the CDR3 is TGCGCCAGCAGCTCCCCAGCGGGACTAGCGGGAGTTGAGCAGTTCTTC. Protein sequence: CASSSPAGLAGVEQFF.

This clonotype turned up a few times. The chain joins TRBV3-1 to TRBJ1-4; D ambiguous. Germline V lookup: CDR1 LGHDT, CDR2 YNNKEL (reference sequence). This CDR3 comprises 15 residues. V was clipped by 4 bases and J by 5 bases, with 14 bases between them. Written as DNA, the CDR3 is TGTGCCAGCAGCCCCCCCCAGTCGGGGAATGAAAAACTGTTTTTT. This translates into CASSPPQSGNEKLFF. The whole variable domain, filled in from reference TRBV3-1 and TRBJ1-4, reads DTAVSQTPKYLVTQMGNDKSIKCEQNLGHDTMYWYKQDSKKFLKIMFSYNNKELIINETVPNRFSPKSPDKAHLNLHINSLELGDSAVYFCASSPPQSGNEKLFFGSGTQLSVL.

This clonotype was counted only a few times. The chain recombines TRBV5-1 with TRBJ1-1; TRBD1 agrees at 7 bases. Germline lookup yields CDR1 SGHRS and CDR2 YFSETQ. This CDR3 is 15 amino acids long. The ends lost 5 bases at V and 5 bases at J; junction bases unmatched: 12. The CDR3 loop reads CASSFDRERGTEAFF. DNA of the CDR3: TGCGCCAGCAGTTTCGACAGGGAAAGGGGAACTGAAGCTTTCTTT.